The T cell receptor beta chain described here comes from a study of cytomegalovirus exposure and HLA in healthy donors. Study overall: The approximately 670 first-cohort repertoires shared a platform with the approximately 120 validation repertoires, as reported in a later analysis.

TCRdb's copy holds only in-frame clones and misses some; the assay was immunoSEQ multiplex PCR. The table has more than 90,000 clones, roughly nine tenths seen once. From the approximately 120-subject validation cohort, which was separate from the approximately 700-subject first cohort, the donors were drawn. The CDR3 contains 16 residues. Germline V gives CDR1 SGHVS, CDR2 FNYEAQ. The junction had 4 bases not matched to a gene; V was cut back by 0 bases and J by 3 bases. The rearrangement links TRBV7-6 to TRBJ2-2; 7 bases line up with TRBD1. The TCR was taken from a man between 18 and 35 years old in good health and CMV-seropositive. What was sequenced was PBMCs. The CDR3 reads CASSLATGAHTGELFF. The CDR3 nucleotides read TGTGCCAGCAGCTTAGCAACAGGGGCGCACACCGGGGAGCTGTTTTTT.